A single sample is the source of the 27 T cell receptor beta chains below, sequenced in a study of T cell repertoires in cytomegalovirus infection. A single record per CDR3 protein comes from TCRdb applying MiXCR to the reads. Among hundreds of thousands of distinct CDR3 sequences listed, roughly 30% were seen once. These receptors have no identified antigens. The sequencing used cultured PBMCs, collected from culture after CMV antigen stimulation. The receptors derive from a human donor in good health (CMV status not recorded). Some clones in this sample may be carry-over from other donors' samples.

This clonotype was detected a few times. This sequence joins TRBV11-1 and TRBJ2-1, with 7 bases lining up with TRBD1. In germline, CDR1 is SGHAT, CDR2 FQDESV (reference sequence). Unmatched junction bases numbered 13, after V lost 2 bases and J lost 6 bases. CDR3 length: 17 amino acids. In DNA, the CDR3 is TGTGCCAGCAGCTTAAGATCGCGACAGGGAAATATCAATGAGCAGTTCTTC. As protein: CASSLRSRQGNINEQFF.

The V call is TRBV7-9, the J call TRBJ2-1; 8 bases are shared with TRBD1. Germline V CDR1 and CDR2: SEHNR, FQNEAQ (reference sequence). V lost 1 base to trimming and J lost 9 bases; unmatched junction nucleotides: 8. The CDR3 extends over 15 amino acids. In DNA form, the CDR3 reads TGTGCCAGCAGCTTAGGGATCCAGGGGGCTGGTGAGCAGTTCTTC. This gives the protein CASSLGIQGAGEQFF.

This clonotype was picked up a small number of times. The chain recombines TRBV7-9 with TRBJ1-6, with D unresolved. Germline CDR1 SEHNR, CDR2 FQNEAQ (reference sequence). Trimming shortened V by 5 bases and J by 7 bases, and 15 bases separated the two germline ends. The CDR3 runs to 15 residues. DNA of the CDR3: TGTGCCAGCAGCCTGCCCATCAGGCCCAATTCACCCCTCCACTTT. Protein: CASSLPIRPNSPLHF.

Only a few counts were recorded for this clonotype. The DNA for the CDR3 is TGTGCCAGCAGCAACGGACAGACTCATTATGGCTACACCTTC. Residues: CASSNGQTHYGYTF. This chain links TRBV2 with TRBJ1-2; tentative D call: TRBD1 (6 bases). V was trimmed by 6 bases and J by 5 bases, leaving 16 bases between them. The CDR3 is 14 residues long. The germline V gene has CDR1 SNHLY and CDR2 FYNNEI.

The gene calls are TRBV2 and TRBJ2-5, with D perhaps being TRBD1 or TRBD2 (6 bases each). The CDR3 runs 15 residues. CDR1 is SNHLY, CDR2 FYNNEI, per germline. The ends were cut back, 7 bases at V and 3 bases at J, with 18 bases in the middle. Written as DNA, the CDR3 is TGTGCCAGCACCCGAGGGGGGCCCGCCGAAGAGACCCAGTACTTC. This codes for CASTRGGPAEETQYF. Looking up the rest from reference TRBV2 and TRBJ2-5 gives the full variable domain: EPEVTQTPSHQVTQMGQEVILRCVPISNHLYFYWYRQILGQKVEFLVSFYNNEISEKSEIFDDQFSVERPDGSNFTLKIRSTKLEDSAMYFCASTRGGPAEETQYFGPGTRLLVL.

The chain recombines TRBV7-9 with TRBJ2-2; D possibly corresponds to TRBD2 (6 bases). V gave up 5 bases and J gave up 1 base, with 14 bases separating them. Per the germline V gene, CDR1 is SEHNR and CDR2 is FQNEAQ (reference sequence). The CDR3 has 16 amino acids. The CDR3 DNA reads as TGTGCCAGCAGCGCATCGGGACTTAAGAACACCGGGGAGCTGTTTTTT. Translated: CASSASGLKNTGELFF. Drawing the rest from reference TRBV7-9 and TRBJ2-2, the complete variable domain is DTGVSQNPRHKITKRGQNVTFRCDPISEHNRLYWYRQTLGQGPEFLTYFQNEAQLEKSRLLSDRFSAERPKGSFSTLEIQRTEQGDSAMYLCASSASGLKNTGELFFGEGSRLTVL.

The chain carries TRBV7-8 and TRBJ1-5, with D unclear. The CDR3 spans 14 residues. The germline gives CDR1 SGHVS, CDR2 FQNEAQ. Deletions cut 1 base from V and 7 bases from J, with 11 bases between. The CDR3 sequence is CASSLGIGRQPQHF. As DNA, the CDR3 is TGTGCCAGCAGCTTAGGTATAGGGAGACAGCCCCAGCATTTT.

This chain connects TRBV10-3 to TRBJ1-6; D perhaps matches TRBD1 (5 bases). V gave up 2 bases and J gave up 7 bases, with 9 bases separating them. CDR1 and CDR2 from the germline V gene are ENHRY and SYGVKD. The CDR3 spans 14 residues. This CDR3 is CAISELGANSPLHF. CDR3 DNA: TGTGCCATCAGTGAGCTAGGGGCCAATTCACCCCTCCACTTT.

The chain links TRBV19 to TRBJ2-7, with 7 bases aligning to TRBD1. Germline loops: CDR1 LNHDA, CDR2 SQIVND (reference sequence). Trimming at V came to 5 bases and at J to 6 bases, leaving 7 bases not matched to a gene. CDR3 size: 13 residues. CDR3 region: CASSPTGDGEQYF. The CDR3 coding sequence is TGTGCCAGTAGTCCAACAGGGGACGGCGAGCAGTACTTC.

The chain links TRBV7-8 to TRBJ2-3, with a tentative D call TRBD2 (6 bases). The CDR3 sequence is 15 residues long. The germline V gene encodes CDR1 SGHVS and CDR2 FQNEAQ. The V end was cut by 2 bases, the J end by 2 bases, with 11 bases between. The CDR3 region has the DNA TGTGCCAGCAGCTTAAACGCGGGGTTCACAGATACGCAGTATTTT. This codes for CASSLNAGFTDTQYF.

This clonotype was observed a few times. The CDR3 DNA is TGTGCCAGCAGCTCCCCGACTAGCGGGAGGACGGATACGCAGTATTTT. It translates to CASSSPTSGRTDTQYF. The gene calls are TRBV7-9 and TRBJ2-3; 13 bases are a match to TRBD2. The CDR3 has 16 residues. V lost 4 bases to trimming and J lost 6 bases; unmatched junction nucleotides: 7. Looked up from germline, CDR1 is SEHNR and CDR2 is FQNEAQ (reference sequence).

This clonotype has just one count. The rearrangement links TRBV4-2 to TRBJ1-6, with a tentative D call TRBD1 (5 bases). The CDR3 loop spans 17 amino acids. The germline V gene encodes CDR1 LGHNA and CDR2 YNFKEQ. The V end lost 0 bases, the J end lost 0 bases, and 9 bases lay between the germline ends. The CDR3 region has the DNA TGTGCCAGCAGCCAAGAGCGGGGGGGCTCCTATAATTCACCCCTCCACTTT. Translating it yields CASSQERGGSYNSPLHF.

The rearrangement joins TRBV7-9 to TRBJ2-5; D might be TRBD1 or TRBD2, each matching 5 bases. The germline V gene has CDR1 SEHNR and CDR2 FQNEAQ (reference sequence). V lost 5 bases and J lost 6, with 19 bases in between. The CDR3 is 15 amino acids. In DNA form, the CDR3 reads TGTGCCAGCAGCCCGCCGGCAGCGAGGGGAAAGACCCAGTACTTC. Amino acids: CASSPPAARGKTQYF.

V and J are TRBV18 and TRBJ2-7, with D tentatively TRBD1 (7 bases). The CDR3 is 16 residues long. Germline CDR1 reads KGHSH; CDR2 reads LQKENI. With 0 bases removed from V and 3 bases from J, the gap between germline ends came to 15 bases. CDR3 DNA: TGTGCCAGCTCACCACCCCAAGGACAGGACTACTACGAGCAGTACTTC. The encoded protein is CASSPPQGQDYYEQYF.

This clonotype was counted only a few times. The J gene is TRBJ2-5, the V gene TRBV7-9, with a possible D match to TRBD1 (6 bases). CDR1 and CDR2 from the germline V gene are SEHNR and FQNEAQ (reference sequence). Trimming shortened V by 5 bases and J by 3 bases, and 16 bases separated the two germline ends. This CDR3 has 15 residues. The CDR3 region has the DNA TGTGCCAGCAGCCTGACGCTCGGACAGAAAGAGACCCAGTACTTC. Its translation: CASSLTLGQKETQYF.

The chain uses TRBV4-1 and TRBJ2-7; D unclear. V was shortened by 1 base and J by 3 bases, with 13 bases between the two germline ends. CDR3 length: 15 residues. Looked up from germline, CDR1 is MGHRA and CDR2 is YSYEKL. As DNA, the CDR3 is TGCGCCAGCAGCCAAGGGATGGGTAGTGGCTACGAGCAGTACTTC. Amino acids: CASSQGMGSGYEQYF.

The V gene is TRBV9, the J gene TRBJ1-2; maybe TRBD1 (5 bases). CDR3 length: 12 amino acids. The germline V and J ends were trimmed by 3 bases and 11 bases, with 14 bases remaining between them. Germline loops: CDR1 SGDLS, CDR2 YYNGEE. Written as DNA, the CDR3 is TGTGCCAGCAGCGGCGACAGCTCTAAATACACCTTC. Its translation: CASSGDSSKYTF. Together with reference TRBV9 and TRBJ1-2, the CDR3 gives the full variable domain: DSGVTQTPKHLITATGQRVTLRCSPRSGDLSVYWYQQSLDQGLQFLIQYYNGEERAKGNILERFSAQQFPDLHSELNLSSLELGDSALYFCASSGDSSKYTFGSGTRLTVV.

The J gene is TRBJ1-1, the V gene TRBV6-1, with D possibly matching TRBD1 (6 bases). The CDR3 contains 13 residues. Germline CDR1 and CDR2: MNHNS and SASEGT. V was cut by 2 bases and J by 6 bases, with 10 bases left in between. CDR3 residues: CASSEWDTPEAFF. CDR3 DNA sequence: TGTGCCAGCAGTGAATGGGACACTCCTGAAGCTTTCTTT.

The chain uses TRBV2 and TRBJ1-4; D is unclear. The V end lost 2 bases, the J end lost 12 bases, and 7 bases lay between the germline ends. The CDR3 sequence is 11 residues long. Germline V gene sequence: CDR1 SNHLY, CDR2 FYNNEI. The CDR3 bases are TGTGCCAGCAGTGAAAGCGCGGAACTGTTTTTT. It specifies CASSESAELFF.

This chain joins TRBV29-1 and TRBJ2-5; D not resolved. CDR1 and CDR2 from the germline V gene are SQVTM and ANQGSEA. Trimming shortened V by 7 bases and J by 2 bases, and 14 bases separated the two germline ends. The CDR3 extends over 13 amino acids. The CDR3 region is CSAGVVPQETQYF. CDR3 bases: TGCAGCGCCGGAGTCGTCCCACAAGAGACCCAGTACTTC.

The chain couples TRBV10-3 to TRBJ2-1, with D perhaps TRBD2 (5 bases). The CDR3 is 14 residues long. The germline V gene has CDR1 ENHRY and CDR2 SYGVKD. V lost 0 bases to trimming and J lost 4 bases, with 7 bases between them. The CDR3 DNA follows: TGTGCCATCAGTGAGTCTAGCGTATACAATGAGCAGTTCTTC. This codes for CAISESSVYNEQFF.

V usage is TRBV11-2 and J usage is TRBJ2-1; the match to TRBD1 covers 10 bases. The germline V gene has CDR1 SGHAT and CDR2 FQNNGV. Trimming removed 2 bases from V and 6 bases from J; junction bases left unmatched: 7. CDR3 length: 16 residues. CDR3 DNA sequence: TGTGCCAGCAGCTTAAAACCGGGACAGGGGTTCAATGAGCAGTTCTTC. Its translation: CASSLKPGQGFNEQFF.

This clonotype has ten or more counts. This rearrangement joins TRBV7-2 to TRBJ2-3, with 9 bases aligning to TRBD2. The CDR3 has 16 amino acids. V shed 6 bases and J 4 bases; nucleotides not matched to a gene: 11. The germline V gene has CDR1 SGHTA and CDR2 FQGNSA. The CDR3 sequence is CASRGGLAGNADTQYF. The CDR3 DNA follows: TGTGCCAGCAGGGGCGGCCTAGCGGGGAATGCAGATACGCAGTATTTT. The full variable domain, completed using reference TRBV7-2 and TRBJ2-3, is GAGVSQSPSNKVTEKGKDVELRCDPISGHTALYWYRQSLGQGLEFLIYFQGNSAPDKSGLPSDRFSAERTGGSVSTLTIQRTQQEDSAVYLCASRGGLAGNADTQYFGPGTRLTVL.

This clonotype was found a few times. The genes are TRBV7-2 and TRBJ2-3, with a tentative D call TRBD2 (5 bases). The V end lost 5 bases, the J end lost 6 bases, and 9 bases lay between the germline ends. The V gene's germline CDR1 is SGHTA and CDR2 FQGNSA. The CDR3 length is 12 residues. CDR3 amino acids: CASSRTHDTQYF. DNA for the CDR3: TGTGCCAGCAGCCGGACTCACGATACGCAGTATTTT.

The chain joins TRBV20-1 to TRBJ2-1; 11 bases line up with TRBD2. Germline values: CDR1 DFQATT, CDR2 SNEGSKA (reference sequence). V shed 8 bases, J shed 7 bases, and the junction held 10 bases outside the gene matches. This CDR3 spans 14 amino acids. The CDR3 DNA follows: TGCAGTTCTTTTAGCGGGGGGGGTTTGAATGAGCAGTTCTTC. Translation gives CSSFSGGGLNEQFF.

This chain uses TRBV20-1 with TRBJ2-7, with D hard to call. V dropped 7 bases and J dropped 4 bases, with 20 bases sitting between them. The CDR3 is 14 amino acids. Germline assignment: CDR1 DFQATT and CDR2 SNEGSKA (reference sequence). This CDR3 is CSVRMDPISYEQYF. The CDR3 DNA is TGCAGTGTAAGGATGGACCCGATATCTTACGAGCAGTACTTC.

The CDR3 loop is CASSETSGGYNEQFF. In DNA, the CDR3 is TGTGCCAGCAGTGAAACTAGCGGGGGCTACAATGAGCAGTTCTTC. The rearrangement joins TRBV2 to TRBJ2-1, with 11 bases matching TRBD2. This CDR3 contains 15 residues. Trimming at V came to 2 bases and at J to 3 bases, leaving 0 bases not matched to a gene. Germline CDR1 SNHLY, CDR2 FYNNEI.